This entry lists 8 T cell receptor beta chains sequenced from one sample in a study of T cell clonotyping in hematopoietic cell transplantation. The table came from immunoSEQ multiplex PCR; TCRdb's copy has only in-frame clones and leaves some out. The table has more than 800 clones, about 95% seen once. Material: peripheral blood mononuclear cells, obtained 180 days after allogeneic stem cell transplant. The source is a male patient in his sixties or seventies who had an allogeneic stem cell transplant from an unrelated donor, so T cells may come from the graft donor. Some clones in this sample may be carry-over from other donors' samples.

The chain is built from TRBV6-1 and TRBJ1-1; TRBD1 agrees at 8 bases. Trimming at V came to 3 bases and at J to 6 bases, leaving 9 bases not matched to a gene. The CDR3 extends over 15 amino acids. In germline, CDR1 is MNHNS, CDR2 SASEGT. The CDR3 DNA is TGTGCCAGCAGTGATTGGACAGGGTTTCCTCCTGAAGCTTTCTTT. Translating gives CASSDWTGFPPEAFF.

V gene TRBV2 combines with J gene TRBJ2-5; tentative D call: TRBD1 (7 bases). This CDR3 comprises 15 residues. V was trimmed by 3 bases and J by 9 bases, leaving 20 bases between them. Germline values: CDR1 SNHLY, CDR2 FYNNEI. CDR3 DNA sequence: TGTGCCAGCAGTGACGAACAAATCCCCAGGGGGGCCCAGTACTTC. Translated, it gives CASSDEQIPRGAQYF.

The V and J genes are TRBV7-2 and TRBJ2-1, with 14 bases that match TRBD2. In germline, CDR1 is SGHTA, CDR2 FQGNSA. This CDR3 contains 14 residues. The J segment lost 10 bases and the V segment lost 2 bases, leaving 1 base of the junction unmatched. This CDR3 reads CASSLRLAGGEQFF. DNA of the CDR3: TGTGCCAGCAGCTTACGACTAGCGGGAGGGGAGCAGTTCTTC.

The V gene is TRBV12-5, the J gene TRBJ2-3, with TRBD2 matching 7 bases. CDR1 and CDR2 from the germline V gene are LGHNT and FRNRAP. CDR3 length: 16 residues. The V segment lost 1 base and the J segment 3 bases; nucleotides outside the gene matches: 7. This chain's CDR3 is CASGLAPGGRTDTQYF. The CDR3 DNA is TGTGCTAGTGGTTTGGCCCCGGGCGGGAGAACAGATACGCAGTATTTT.

J is TRBJ2-7 and V is TRBV28; TRBD2 agrees at 7 bases. Germline V gene lookup returns CDR1 MDHEN and CDR2 SYDVKM. The CDR3 covers 13 residues. Losses at the gene ends were 5 bases for V and 0 bases for J; bases not matched to a gene: 1. Here the CDR3 reads CASSPGGSYEQYF. The DNA of the CDR3 is TGTGCCAGCAGTCCGGGAGGCTCCTACGAGCAGTACTTC.

This clone was seen just once. The V call is TRBV7-8, the J call TRBJ1-6; 10 bases are a match to TRBD1. CDR3 length: 15 amino acids. The germline V gene encodes CDR1 SGHVS and CDR2 FQNEAQ. V lost 2 bases to trimming and J lost 7 bases; unmatched junction nucleotides: 2. The CDR3 coding sequence is TGTGCCAGCAGCTTACCGGGACAGGGGAATTCACCCCTCCACTTT. It encodes CASSLPGQGNSPLHF. Complete variable domain (other parts from reference TRBV7-8 and TRBJ1-6): GAGVSQSPRYKVAKRGQDVALRCDPISGHVSLFWYQQALGQGPEFLTYFQNEAQLDKSGLPSDRFFAERPEGSVSTLKIQRTQQEDSAVYLCASSLPGQGNSPLHFGNGTRLTVT.

This clone was seen once. This chain uses TRBV27 with TRBJ1-5; D uncertain. The CDR3 totals 15 residues. Germline CDR1 reads MNHEY; CDR2 reads SMNVEV (reference sequence). V was pared by 6 bases and J by 0 bases, with 12 bases between. The CDR3 here is CASREGAYSNQPQHF. CDR3 nucleotide sequence: TGTGCCAGCAGAGAGGGTGCTTATAGCAATCAGCCCCAGCATTTT.

The chain combines TRBV6-6 with TRBJ1-1, with a weak D call TRBD1 (6 bases). The V gene lost 4 bases and the J gene lost 3 bases, with 15 bases spanning the gap. The length of the CDR3 is 15 residues. Germline CDR1 is MNHNY and CDR2 is SVGAGI (reference sequence). This CDR3 is CASSSPGDGDTEAFF. The CDR3 nucleotides read TGTGCCAGCAGTTCCCCAGGGGACGGGGACACTGAAGCTTTCTTT.